The 18 T cell receptor beta chains given below trace back to one sample, sequenced in a study of cytomegalovirus exposure and HLA in healthy donors. Primers included in the PCR were 60 Vbeta and 13 Jbeta primers. The method was immunoSEQ multiplex PCR; TCRdb's version includes in-frame clones alone and lacks a portion of them. The sample yields nearly 110,000 clones, approximately 76% seen once. The sequencing input was PBMCs. Receptors originate from a young man in good health and CMV-seronegative.

As concerns this clone: The junction does not match germline at one end; this may be a read error. The chain is built from TRBV7-9 and TRBJ2-1; 13 bases fit TRBD2. This CDR3 comprises 18 residues. Germline CDR1 SEHNR, CDR2 FQNEAQ (reference sequence). The CDR3 DNA sequence: TGTTCCAGCAGCACAACGCCTCCGGGACTAGCGGGGTTCAGTGAGCAGTTCTTC. Translating it yields CSSSTTPPGLAGFSEQFF.

The genes are TRBV25-1 and TRBJ2-5, with 9 bases identical to TRBD2. The assigned J gene may be wrong: the sequence end matches TRBJ2-7 better. In germline, CDR1 is MGHDK, CDR2 SYGVNS. The CDR3 spans 18 residues. This chain's CDR3 is CASSEFRLGGGGVSEQYF. In DNA form, the CDR3 reads TGTGCCAGCAGTGAATTCCGCCTTGGTGGCGGGGGGGTGAGCGAGCAGTACTTC.

V and J are TRBV7-9 and TRBJ2-7; D perhaps matches TRBD1 (5 bases). Deletions cut 1 base from V and 3 bases from J, with 10 bases between. CDR3 length: 14 amino acids. Germline assignment: CDR1 SEHNR and CDR2 FQNEAQ (reference sequence). CDR3 coding DNA: TGTGCCAGCAGCTTAGAGGGGTCTTACTACGAGCAGTACTTC. The encoded protein is CASSLEGSYYEQYF.

This chain uses TRBV5-5 with TRBJ2-5; tentative D call: TRBD1 (6 bases). This CDR3 comprises 13 residues. CDR1 SGHKS and CDR2 YYEKEE come from the germline V gene (reference sequence). With 2 bases removed from V and 5 bases from J, the gap between germline ends came to 10 bases. The CDR3 loop is CASSFTGTETQYF. CDR3 nucleotide sequence: TGTGCCAGCAGCTTCACAGGGACGGAGACCCAGTACTTC.

In this sample, this clone is medium-sized. Other DNA sequences from this sample encode an identical CDR3 as well. This chain links TRBV4-2 with TRBJ1-5; 10 bases line up with TRBD1. Germline V gene sequence: CDR1 LGHNA, CDR2 YNFKEQ. V lost 0 bases and J lost 5; bases outside the gene matches: 4. The CDR3 sequence is 16 residues long. The CDR3: CASSQETGQGDQPQHF. CDR3 sequence (DNA): TGTGCCAGCAGCCAAGAAACAGGACAGGGGGATCAGCCCCAGCATTTT.

The genes are TRBV19 and TRBJ2-3; a possible D gene is TRBD1 (5 bases). V was clipped by 6 bases and J by 2 bases, with 15 bases between them. Germline values: CDR1 LNHDA, CDR2 SQIVND (reference sequence). This CDR3 region has 15 residues. The chain's CDR3 is CASSPGQGFTDTQYF. In DNA, the CDR3 is TGTGCCAGTAGCCCCGGGCAGGGATTCACAGATACGCAGTATTTT.

This clone turned up a few times. The DNA for the CDR3 is TGTGCCAGCAGTGGGACAGCGGCTGGGGCCAACGTCCTGACTTTC. Its translation is CASSGTAAGANVLTF. The chain links TRBV6-1 to TRBJ2-6; possibly TRBD1 for D (6 bases). CDR3 length equals 15 residues. Trimming pared 4 bases from V and 2 bases from J, leaving 9 bases between. The V gene's germline CDR1 is MNHNS and CDR2 SASEGT.

The genes are TRBV19 and TRBJ2-2; possible D gene TRBD1, 5 bases. Germline lookup yields CDR1 LNHDA and CDR2 SQIVND (reference sequence). The CDR3 contains 12 residues. V lost 8 bases to trimming and J lost 6 bases, with 10 bases between them. CDR3 bases: TGTGCCAGTGGGGCCGGGTCCGGGGAGCTGTTTTTT. Translation gives CASGAGSGELFF. The full variable domain, in which reference TRBV19 and TRBJ2-2 provide the parts outside the CDR3, is DGGITQSPKYLFRKEGQNVTLSCEQNLNHDAMYWYRQDPGQGLRLIYYSQIVNDFQKGDIAEGYSVSREKKESFPLTVTSAQKNPTAFYLCASGAGSGELFFGEGSRLTVL.

This clone was seen only once. The V gene is TRBV29-1, the J gene TRBJ2-3; TRBD2 aligns across 9 bases. Germline assignment: CDR1 SQVTM and CDR2 ANQGSEA. CDR3 length: 15 amino acids. The trim removed 5 bases at V and 2 bases at J, leaving 8 bases unmatched. The CDR3, as DNA: TGCAGCGTTCCGGGGTCTAGCGGGGTCACAGATACGCAGTATTTT. This codes for CSVPGSSGVTDTQYF.

V and J are TRBV13 and TRBJ1-3; D is ambiguous. CDR1 PRHDT and CDR2 FYEKMQ come from the germline V gene (reference sequence). V gave up 3 bases and J gave up 0 bases, with 6 bases separating them. There are 14 residues in the CDR3. The CDR3 sequence: CASSFRDSGNTIYF. The CDR3 DNA sequence: TGTGCCAGCAGCTTTCGGGACTCTGGAAACACCATATATTTT. Full variable domain (missing parts from reference TRBV13 and TRBJ1-3): AAGVIQSPRHLIKEKRETATLKCYPIPRHDTVYWYQQGPGQDPQFLISFYEKMQSDKGSIPDRFSAQQFSDYHSELNMSSLELGDSALYFCASSFRDSGNTIYFGEGSWLTVV.

The rearrangement uses TRBV9 and TRBJ2-2; 12 bases agree with TRBD1. CDR3 length: 18 residues. J was trimmed by 4 bases and V by 5 bases; bases with no gene match: 12. Germline-derived CDR1 and CDR2 are SGDLS and YYNGEE. The CDR3 is CASSAITGTGGFTGELFF. The CDR3 region has the DNA TGTGCCAGCAGTGCCATTACCGGGACAGGGGGCTTCACCGGGGAGCTGTTTTTT.

The chain has TRBV5-4 and TRBJ2-1, with D perhaps matching TRBD1 (6 bases). V was trimmed by 5 bases and J by 9 bases, leaving 15 bases between them. Germline CDR1 is SGHNT and CDR2 is YYREEE (reference sequence). The CDR3 sequence is 13 residues long. The CDR3 coding sequence is TGTGCCAGCAGTGGACAGACCCGTGGTGAGCAGTTCTTC. Translating it yields CASSGQTRGEQFF.

The chain employs TRBV19 and TRBJ1-5; the D gene is possibly TRBD1 (5 bases). This CDR3 has 15 amino acids. Looked up from germline, CDR1 is LNHDA and CDR2 is SQIVND (reference sequence). V was trimmed by 5 bases and J by 3 bases, leaving 14 bases between them. CDR3 DNA: TGTGCCAGTAGTCAGGGTGTCGGCCCCAATCAGCCCCAGCATTTT. Translation gives CASSQGVGPNQPQHF. Using reference TRBV19 and TRBJ1-5 for the parts outside the CDR3, the full variable domain is DGGITQSPKYLFRKEGQNVTLSCEQNLNHDAMYWYRQDPGQGLRLIYYSQIVNDFQKGDIAEGYSVSREKKESFPLTVTSAQKNPTAFYLCASSQGVGPNQPQHFGDGTRLSIL.

This rearrangement joins TRBV7-9 to TRBJ2-7; TRBD2 matches at 7 bases. The length of the CDR3 is 14 residues. J gave up 3 bases and V 6 bases, and 8 bases lay outside the gene matches. Germline CDR1 SEHNR, CDR2 FQNEAQ (reference sequence). CDR3 region: CASSFVSGGYEQYF. CDR3 nucleotides: TGTGCCAGCAGTTTTGTATCGGGAGGCTACGAGCAGTACTTC.

The genes are TRBV5-1 and TRBJ1-3; possible D gene TRBD1, 5 bases. The germline gives CDR1 SGHRS, CDR2 YFSETQ. V was trimmed by 7 bases and J by 0 bases, leaving 14 bases between them. CDR3 length: 15 amino acids. CDR3 nucleotides: TGCGCCAGCCACCCCGGGGGAGCCTCTGGAAACACCATATATTTT. Encoded protein: CASHPGGASGNTIYF.

The gene calls are TRBV5-4 and TRBJ2-5; 9 bases fit TRBD2. Germline CDR1 SGHNT, CDR2 YYREEE (reference sequence). Germline trimming cut 4 bases from V and 3 bases from J; bases unmatched to any gene: 16. The CDR3 is 18 residues long. The CDR3 sequence is CASSQIPSPSGVKETQYF. The CDR3 bases are TGTGCCAGCAGCCAAATCCCTTCCCCTAGCGGGGTAAAAGAGACCCAGTACTTC.

The CDR3 is CASSDRQGRSSLHF. CDR3 DNA: TGTGCCAGCAGCGACCGACAGGGAAGATCGTCCCTCCACTTT. The gene calls are TRBV6-1 and TRBJ1-6; 7 nucleotides match TRBD1. CDR3 length equals 14 residues. With 6 bases clipped from V and 14 bases from J, the junction kept 13 bases outside the gene matches. In germline, CDR1 is MNHNS, CDR2 SASEGT.

This clone was recorded at least ten times. The rearrangement links TRBV5-1 to TRBJ2-2; D not certain. V was pared by 1 base and J by 4 bases, with 14 bases between. There are 16 residues in the CDR3. CDR1 is SGHRS, CDR2 YFSETQ, per germline. The CDR3 DNA is TGCGCCAGCAGCTTGTCCCCCCTAAGAGGCACCGGGGAGCTGTTTTTT. Translated, it gives CASSLSPLRGTGELFF.